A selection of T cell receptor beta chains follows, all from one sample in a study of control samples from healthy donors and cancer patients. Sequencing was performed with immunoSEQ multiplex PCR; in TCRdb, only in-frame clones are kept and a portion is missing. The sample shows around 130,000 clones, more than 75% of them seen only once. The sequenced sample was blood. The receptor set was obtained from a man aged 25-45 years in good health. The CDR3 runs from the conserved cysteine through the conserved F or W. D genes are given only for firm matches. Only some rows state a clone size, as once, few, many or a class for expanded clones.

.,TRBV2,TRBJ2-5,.,CASSQQETQYF,TGTGCCAGCAGCCAGCAAGAGACCCAGTACTTC
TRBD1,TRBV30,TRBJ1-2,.,CAWSVDRDDGYTF,TGTGCCTGGAGTGTAGACAGGGATGATGGCTACACCTTC
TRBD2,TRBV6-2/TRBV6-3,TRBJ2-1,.,CASSYSLASGGGNEQFF,TGTGCCAGCAGTTACTCGCTAGCTAGCGGGGGGGGAAATGAGCAGTTCTTC
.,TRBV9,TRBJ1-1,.,CASSERVNTEAFF,TGTGCCAGCAGCGAAAGAGTCAACACTGAAGCTTTCTTT
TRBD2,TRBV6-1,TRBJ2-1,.,CASSEQIAGGKYEQFF,TGTGCCAGCAGTGAACAGATAGCGGGGGGGAAATATGAGCAGTTCTTC
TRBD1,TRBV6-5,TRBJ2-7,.,CASLRDRYEQYF,TGTGCCAGCTTACGGGACAGGTACGAGCAGTACTTC
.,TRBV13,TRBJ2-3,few,CASSNREWADTQYF,TGTGCCAGCAGCAACAGGGAGTGGGCAGATACGCAGTATTTT
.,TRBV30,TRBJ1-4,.,CAWGRTVNEKLFF,TGTGCCTGGGGCCGGACAGTTAATGAAAAACTGTTTTTT
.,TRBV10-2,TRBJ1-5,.,CASSEPGAQPQHF,TGCGCCAGCAGTGAGCCAGGGGCCCAGCCCCAGCATTTT
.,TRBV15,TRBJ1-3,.,CATSRDRWTNSGNTIYF,TGTGCCACCAGCAGAGATAGGTGGACAAACTCTGGAAACACCATATATTTT
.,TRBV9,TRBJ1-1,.,CASSVENSHTEAFF,TGTGCCAGCAGCGTAGAGAACAGCCACACTGAAGCTTTCTTT
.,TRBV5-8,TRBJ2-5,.,CASSFQPDSRETQYF,TGTGCCAGCAGCTTCCAACCTGACAGCAGGGAGACCCAGTACTTC
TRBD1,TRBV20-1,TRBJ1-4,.,CSASIRQGTEKLFF,TGCAGTGCTAGTATTAGACAGGGGACAGAAAAACTGTTTTTT
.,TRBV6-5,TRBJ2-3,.,CASKEVKRTDTQYF,TGTGCCAGCAAAGAGGTTAAACGCACAGATACGCAGTATTTT
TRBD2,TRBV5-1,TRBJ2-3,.,CASSQAGGLADTQYF,TGCGCCAGCAGCCAAGCGGGGGGGTTGGCAGATACGCAGTATTTT
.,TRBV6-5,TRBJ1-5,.,CASSYGHNQPQHF,TGTGCCAGCAGTTACGGTCATAATCAGCCCCAGCATTTT
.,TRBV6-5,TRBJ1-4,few,CASSPTGTNEKLFF,TGTGCCAGCAGTCCAACAGGGACTAATGAAAAACTGTTTTTT
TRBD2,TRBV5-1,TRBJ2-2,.,CASSIGLAGGMNTGELFF,TGCGCCAGCAGCATAGGACTAGCGGGGGGAATGAACACCGGGGAGCTGTTTTTT
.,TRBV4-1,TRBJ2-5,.,CASSQVTGTGETQYF,TGCGCCAGCAGCCAAGTTACAGGGACTGGAGAGACCCAGTACTTC
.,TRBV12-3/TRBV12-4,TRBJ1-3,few,CASSFGDTTIYF,TGTGCCAGCAGTTTTGGGGACACCACCATATATTTT
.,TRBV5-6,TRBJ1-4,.,CASSLRGGNEKLFF,TGTGCCAGCAGCTTGAGAGGGGGGAATGAAAAACTGTTTTTT
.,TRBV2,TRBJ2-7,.,CASIPGTASSYEQYF,TGTGCCAGCATTCCCGGGACGGCTAGCTCCTACGAGCAGTACTTC
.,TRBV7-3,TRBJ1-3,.,CASSLSVGGNTIYF,TGTGCCAGCAGCCTATCTGTGGGCGGAAACACCATATATTTT